A selection of T cell receptor beta chains follows, all from one sample in a study of Graves' ophthalmopathy and Graves' hyperthyroidism. TCRdb re-called the multiplex PCR reads with MiXCR, one entry per CDR3 protein. Among approximately 700,000 distinct CDR3 sequences listed, roughly 41% were seen once. The sequenced material came from peripheral blood. All receptors come from an adult man with Graves' ophthalmopathy. CDR3s include the opening cysteine and the closing phenylalanine or tryptophan. Fields, in order: CDR3 protein, CDR3 DNA, J gene, D gene, clone size, V gene. A D gene is named only where the DNA matches it firmly. The size entry is marked missing in some rows and otherwise reads once, few, many or a size class.

CDR3 protein: CASSLSGSTPGEQYF; CDR3 DNA: TGTGCCAGCAGCCTTAGCGGGTCCACCCCGGGCGAGCAGTACTTC; J gene: TRBJ2-7; D gene: TRBD2; clone size: NA; V gene: TRBV6-6
CDR3 protein: CASSFFEGEETQYF; CDR3 DNA: TGTGCCAGCAGTTTTTTTGAGGGTGAAGAGACCCAGTACTTC; J gene: TRBJ2-5; D gene: NA; clone size: few; V gene: TRBV12-3/TRBV12-4
CDR3 protein: CSVAGTGTGNTIYF; CDR3 DNA: TGCAGCGTTGCCGGGACAGGGACTGGAAACACCATATATTTT; J gene: TRBJ1-3; D gene: TRBD1; clone size: NA; V gene: TRBV29-1
CDR3 protein: CASSFRRGGRAGETQYF; CDR3 DNA: TGTGCCAGCAGTTTCCGACGGGGCGGGAGGGCCGGGGAGACCCAGTACTTC; J gene: TRBJ2-5; D gene: TRBD2; clone size: NA; V gene: TRBV12-3/TRBV12-4
CDR3 protein: CASSLRSGFAGEQYF; CDR3 DNA: TGTGCCAGCAGCTTACGATCGGGGTTCGCCGGGGAGCAGTACTTC; J gene: TRBJ2-7; D gene: NA; clone size: NA; V gene: TRBV7-8
CDR3 protein: CASSVDPRDNTEAFF; CDR3 DNA: TGTGCCAGCAGCGTAGACCCAAGGGACAACACTGAAGCTTTCTTT; J gene: TRBJ1-1; D gene: NA; clone size: many; V gene: TRBV9
CDR3 protein: CAAADNQPQHF; CDR3 DNA: TGTGCCGCAGCGGATAATCAGCCCCAGCATTTT; J gene: TRBJ1-5; D gene: NA; clone size: many; V gene: TRBV6-6
CDR3 protein: CASSFSGTDYEQYF; CDR3 DNA: TGTGCCAGCAGCTTCTCCGGGACAGACTACGAGCAGTACTTC; J gene: TRBJ2-7; D gene: TRBD1; clone size: NA; V gene: TRBV5-4
CDR3 protein: CASSFKTGIGEGYTF; CDR3 DNA: TGTGCCAGCAGCTTTAAGACAGGGATCGGGGAGGGCTACACCTTC; J gene: TRBJ1-2; D gene: TRBD1; clone size: many; V gene: TRBV9
CDR3 protein: CASSYLGQTDTEAFF; CDR3 DNA: TGTGCCAGCAGTTACCTGGGACAGACAGACACTGAAGCTTTCTTT; J gene: TRBJ1-1; D gene: TRBD1; clone size: NA; V gene: TRBV2
CDR3 protein: CASSPEAETQHF; CDR3 DNA: TGTGCCAGCAGCCCTGAGGCGGAGACCCAGCATTTT; J gene: TRBJ1-5; D gene: NA; clone size: NA; V gene: TRBV7-9
CDR3 protein: CASRDRSSSYEQYF; CDR3 DNA: TGTGCCAGCAGAGACAGGTCGAGCTCCTACGAGCAGTACTTC; J gene: TRBJ2-7; D gene: NA; clone size: NA; V gene: TRBV12-3/TRBV12-4
CDR3 protein: CASAPPRGRNTGANVLTF; CDR3 DNA: TGCGCCAGCGCTCCACCCAGGGGCCGGAACACCGGGGCCAACGTCCTGACTTTC; J gene: TRBJ2-6; D gene: NA; clone size: NA; V gene: TRBV5-1
CDR3 protein: CASSLIRDRGLEQYF; CDR3 DNA: TGTGCCAGCAGCTTGATAAGGGACAGGGGGCTTGAGCAGTACTTC; J gene: TRBJ2-7; D gene: TRBD1; clone size: NA; V gene: TRBV5-6
CDR3 protein: CASSQDANYNSPLHF; CDR3 DNA: TGTGCCAGCAGCCAGGACGCAAACTATAATTCACCCCTCCACTTT; J gene: TRBJ1-6; D gene: NA; clone size: NA; V gene: TRBV9
CDR3 protein: CASRLYRKGDTEAFF; CDR3 DNA: TGTGCCAGTAGACTCTACAGGAAGGGAGACACTGAAGCTTTCTTT; J gene: TRBJ1-1; D gene: NA; clone size: NA; V gene: TRBV19
CDR3 protein: CASSSIGGNTEAFF; CDR3 DNA: TGTGCCAGCAGCTCAATTGGGGGGAACACTGAAGCTTTCTTT; J gene: TRBJ1-1; D gene: NA; clone size: many; V gene: TRBV7-9
CDR3 protein: CASSSRQGLNEKLFF; CDR3 DNA: TGTGCCAGCAGCTCACGACAGGGCCTTAATGAAAAACTGTTTTTT; J gene: TRBJ1-4; D gene: TRBD1; clone size: NA; V gene: TRBV7-9
CDR3 protein: CASSVSGDNEKLFF; CDR3 DNA: TGTGCCAGCAGCGTGAGCGGAGATAATGAAAAACTGTTTTTT; J gene: TRBJ1-4; D gene: NA; clone size: NA; V gene: TRBV9
CDR3 protein: CSVGRGFYEQYF; CDR3 DNA: TGCAGCGTTGGACGGGGTTTCTACGAGCAGTACTTC; J gene: TRBJ2-7; D gene: NA; clone size: NA; V gene: TRBV29-1
CDR3 protein: CASSVVVGDRGYTF; CDR3 DNA: TGTGCCAGCAGCGTAGTCGTAGGGGATCGTGGCTACACCTTC; J gene: TRBJ1-2; D gene: NA; clone size: few; V gene: TRBV13
CDR3 protein: CASSLGGQGFLGEQYF; CDR3 DNA: TGTGCCAGCAGCTTAGGAGGACAGGGCTTTTTGGGCGAGCAGTACTTC; J gene: TRBJ2-7; D gene: TRBD1; clone size: few; V gene: TRBV7-9
CDR3 protein: CSVDATNEKLFF; CDR3 DNA: TGCAGCGTAGATGCAACTAATGAAAAACTGTTTTTT; J gene: TRBJ1-4; D gene: NA; clone size: few; V gene: TRBV29-1
CDR3 protein: CASSSRPSNYGYTF; CDR3 DNA: TGTGCCAGCAGCTCAAGACCTAGTAACTATGGCTACACCTTC; J gene: TRBJ1-2; D gene: NA; clone size: many; V gene: TRBV7-9
CDR3 protein: CSAGLDEQYF; CDR3 DNA: TGCAGTGCAGGCCTGGACGAGCAGTACTTC; J gene: TRBJ2-7; D gene: NA; clone size: NA; V gene: TRBV20-1
CDR3 protein: CASRKLATNEKLFF; CDR3 DNA: TGTGCCAGCAGGAAACTAGCAACTAATGAAAAACTGTTTTTT; J gene: TRBJ1-4; D gene: NA; clone size: few; V gene: TRBV2
CDR3 protein: CATSTLFGQGVFSTNEKLFF; CDR3 DNA: TGTGCCACCAGCACCCTCTTTGGGCAGGGGGTTTTTTCAACTAATGAAAAACTGTTTTTT; J gene: TRBJ1-4; D gene: TRBD1; clone size: NA; V gene: TRBV15
CDR3 protein: CASSQKTGAYGYTF; CDR3 DNA: TGTGCCAGCAGTCAAAAGACAGGGGCCTATGGCTACACCTTC; J gene: TRBJ1-2; D gene: TRBD1; clone size: many; V gene: TRBV2
CDR3 protein: CASRSGGVGGETQYF; CDR3 DNA: TGTGCCAGCAGGTCTGGGGGGGTTGGAGGAGAGACCCAGTACTTC; J gene: TRBJ2-5; D gene: TRBD2; clone size: NA; V gene: TRBV12-3/TRBV12-4
CDR3 protein: CASSQEAEPQETQYF; CDR3 DNA: TGCGCCAGCAGCCAAGAAGCAGAACCACAAGAGACCCAGTACTTC; J gene: TRBJ2-5; D gene: NA; clone size: NA; V gene: TRBV4-3
CDR3 protein: CAISRQETGELFF; CDR3 DNA: TGTGCCATCAGCCGACAGGAAACCGGGGAGCTGTTTTTT; J gene: TRBJ2-2; D gene: NA; clone size: few; V gene: TRBV10-3
CDR3 protein: CATSRGQGVDQPQHF; CDR3 DNA: TGTGCCACCAGCAGAGGACAGGGAGTGGATCAGCCCCAGCATTTT; J gene: TRBJ1-5; D gene: TRBD1; clone size: NA; V gene: TRBV15
CDR3 protein: CASSWTGTGANVLTF; CDR3 DNA: TGTGCCAGCAGCTGGACAGGGACTGGGGCCAACGTCCTGACTTTC; J gene: TRBJ2-6; D gene: TRBD1; clone size: NA; V gene: TRBV11-2
CDR3 protein: CASSLHQPAGDYTF; CDR3 DNA: TGTGCCAGCAGCTTACATCAGCCCGCGGGAGACTACACCTTC; J gene: TRBJ1-2; D gene: NA; clone size: NA; V gene: TRBV7-9
CDR3 protein: CASSPPGTEFEKLFF; CDR3 DNA: TGTGCCAGCAGCCCACCCGGGACAGAGTTTGAAAAACTGTTTTTT; J gene: TRBJ1-4; D gene: TRBD1; clone size: few; V gene: TRBV7-6
CDR3 protein: CAGSPTGGVNNQPQHF; CDR3 DNA: TGTGCCGGCAGCCCAACAGGGGGGGTGAACAATCAGCCCCAGCATTTT; J gene: TRBJ1-5; D gene: TRBD1; clone size: NA; V gene: TRBV24-1
CDR3 protein: CASSQDRELTGGDNYGYTF; CDR3 DNA: TGTGCCAGCAGCCAAGATCGCGAACTAACAGGGGGCGACAACTATGGCTACACCTTC; J gene: TRBJ1-2; D gene: TRBD1; clone size: NA; V gene: TRBV2
CDR3 protein: CASSLGAGQDYGYTF; CDR3 DNA: TGTGCCAGCAGCTTGGGAGCAGGGCAGGACTATGGCTACACCTTC; J gene: TRBJ1-2; D gene: NA; clone size: many; V gene: TRBV7-9
CDR3 protein: CATRIGTGANYGYTF; CDR3 DNA: TGTGCCACCAGAATCGGGACAGGGGCTAACTATGGCTACACCTTC; J gene: TRBJ1-2; D gene: TRBD1; clone size: NA; V gene: TRBV15
CDR3 protein: CASSQTGRGPPYEQYF; CDR3 DNA: TGTGCCAGCAGCCAGACTGGAAGGGGTCCGCCCTACGAGCAGTACTTC; J gene: TRBJ2-7; D gene: NA; clone size: NA; V gene: TRBV5-4
CDR3 protein: CASSQVSHQETQYF; CDR3 DNA: TGTGCCAGCAGCCAAGTCTCCCACCAAGAGACCCAGTACTTC; J gene: TRBJ2-5; D gene: NA; clone size: NA; V gene: TRBV14
CDR3 protein: CAISGRFNQPQHF; CDR3 DNA: TGTGCCATCAGTGGGCGGTTCAATCAGCCCCAGCATTTT; J gene: TRBJ1-5; D gene: NA; clone size: many; V gene: TRBV10-3
CDR3 protein: CASSALSGGADEKLFF; CDR3 DNA: TGTGCCAGCAGTGCACTGAGCGGGGGGGCGGATGAAAAACTGTTTTTT; J gene: TRBJ1-4; D gene: NA; clone size: NA; V gene: TRBV25-1
CDR3 protein: CASSHHLSGGVLVRGTIYF; CDR3 DNA: TGCGCCAGCAGTCACCATCTCTCGGGGGGAGTGCTTGTTCGAGGCACCATATATTTT; J gene: TRBJ1-3; D gene: NA; clone size: NA; V gene: TRBV10-2
CDR3 protein: CASSQARGNQPQHF; CDR3 DNA: TGTGCCAGCAGCCAAGCAAGGGGCAATCAGCCCCAGCATTTT; J gene: TRBJ1-5; D gene: NA; clone size: NA; V gene: TRBV4-2
CDR3 protein: CAASSGANVLTF; CDR3 DNA: TGCGCAGCAAGCTCTGGGGCCAACGTCCTGACTTTC; J gene: TRBJ2-6; D gene: NA; clone size: many; V gene: TRBV5-1
CDR3 protein: CAISGSGTDGELFF; CDR3 DNA: TGTGCCATCAGTGGGTCGGGTACGGACGGGGAGCTGTTTTTT; J gene: TRBJ2-2; D gene: NA; clone size: NA; V gene: TRBV10-3
CDR3 protein: CSAKRLAGRGYTF; CDR3 DNA: TGCAGTGCGAAAAGACTAGCGGGCCGGGGCTACACCTTC; J gene: TRBJ1-2; D gene: NA; clone size: NA; V gene: TRBV20-1
CDR3 protein: CASSPDRGRTEAFF; CDR3 DNA: TGTGCCAGCAGCCCGGACAGGGGACGCACTGAAGCTTTCTTT; J gene: TRBJ1-1; D gene: TRBD1; clone size: NA; V gene: TRBV7-8
CDR3 protein: CASSLVGVYEQFF; CDR3 DNA: TGTGCCAGCAGCTTAGTAGGGGTCTACGAGCAGTTCTTC; J gene: TRBJ2-1; D gene: NA; clone size: NA; V gene: TRBV7-9
CDR3 protein: CATSSATGSPGELFF; CDR3 DNA: TGTGCCACCAGCAGCGCAACAGGGTCGCCGGGGGAGCTGTTTTTT; J gene: TRBJ2-2; D gene: NA; clone size: once; V gene: TRBV15